This TCR beta chain emerged from a study of cytomegalovirus exposure and HLA in healthy donors. Study details: There were approximately 400 genotyped donors. Of these, 81% fell in the genetic ancestry cluster associated with self-reported Caucasian donors.

The V and J ends lost 4 bases and 1 base, in that order; junction bases with no gene match: 5. The CDR3 consists of 15 residues. Germline V lookup: CDR1 MNHEY, CDR2 SMNVEV (reference sequence). PCR involved 60 Vbeta and 13 Jbeta primers. Sequencing was performed with immunoSEQ multiplex PCR; in TCRdb, only in-frame clones are kept and a portion is missing. The table shows over 85,000 clones, with roughly four fifths occurring only once. General study points: Equally common other TCR beta chains were less clonally expanded than HLA-associated ones, a later analysis found. Association of a missense DCLRE1C variant with TCR beta V- and J-gene trimming was reported in a later analysis. It was reported in a later analysis that an Asian-associated ancestry cluster showed fewer N-insertions than the approximately 700-donor mean.

Points on this clone: Its antigen is still unknown.

The chain uses TRBV27 and TRBJ1-2, with 8 bases matching TRBD1. The TCR originated in a man aged 25-45 years in good health and CMV-seronegative. The sequencing input was PBMCs. This CDR3 is CASSSRGQGNYGYTF. The CDR3 DNA reads as TGTGCCAGCAGTTCGCGAGGACAGGGTAACTATGGCTACACCTTC.